Below are 10 T cell receptor beta chains sequenced from a single sample in a study of shared clonotypes between healthy human individuals. Assay: immunoSEQ multiplex PCR; the TCRdb copy retains only in-frame clones and omits some. The table has 950,000 to 1,300,000 clones, about 75% seen once. The specimen was memory CD4+ T cells sorted from blood. The subset denotes: CD45RA-negative fraction. The receptors were gathered from a man between 18 and 29 years old in good health.

V and J are TRBV5-6 and TRBJ2-5; 8 nucleotides align to TRBD1. J lost 4 bases, V lost 7 bases, and 9 bases had no gene match. The CDR3 covers 14 residues. Germline CDR1 SGHDT, CDR2 YYEEEE. The DNA for the CDR3 is TGTGCCAGCCATGTCGGACAGGGATCAGAGACCCAGTACTTC. It specifies CASHVGQGSETQYF.

The gene calls are TRBV4-1 and TRBJ2-3; tentative D call: TRBD2 (6 bases). This CDR3 has 14 amino acids. Germline CDR1 is MGHRA and CDR2 is YSYEKL. The germline V and J ends were trimmed by 1 base and 6 bases, with 11 bases remaining between them. Here the CDR3 DNA reads TGCGCCAGCAGCCAAGGTCGGGGGAGTGATACGCAGTATTTT. The encoded protein is CASSQGRGSDTQYF.

This chain links TRBV10-2 with TRBJ2-3; the match to TRBD2 covers 9 bases. The CDR3 covers 14 residues. After removal of 6 bases from V and 7 bases from J, the junction contained 8 bases not matched to a gene. Germline V gives CDR1 WSHSY, CDR2 SAAADI. CDR3 nucleotides: TGCGCCAGCAGACTTAGCGGGAGCGGGAATACGCAGTATTTT. It yields the protein CASRLSGSGNTQYF.

This sequence joins TRBV5-1 and TRBJ1-3; D gene unclear. Germline CDR1 is SGHRS and CDR2 is YFSETQ. The CDR3 covers 15 residues. The ends were cut back, 0 bases at V and 0 bases at J, with 7 bases in the middle. As DNA, the CDR3 is TGCGCCAGCAGCTTGGCCGCTATCTCTGGAAACACCATATATTTT. It codes for CASSLAAISGNTIYF.

The CDR3 nucleotides read TGTGCCAGCAGGGAGACAGTGATTAATTCACCCCTCCACTTT. It encodes CASRETVINSPLHF. V is TRBV13 and J is TRBJ1-6; possibly TRBD1 for D (5 bases). Germline-derived CDR1 and CDR2 are PRHDT and FYEKMQ (reference sequence). Trimming removed 6 bases at V and 6 bases at J, with 12 bases between. This CDR3 region has 14 residues.

V and J are TRBV9 and TRBJ2-2; 7 nucleotides match TRBD1. The J segment lost 3 bases and the V segment lost 1 base, leaving 6 bases of the junction unmatched. The CDR3 runs 16 residues. Germline-derived CDR1 and CDR2 are SGDLS and YYNGEE. CDR3 residues: CASSVYEGADTGELFF. CDR3 coding DNA: TGTGCCAGCAGCGTATACGAGGGGGCGGACACCGGGGAGCTGTTTTTT.

This clone was observed once. This chain uses TRBV20-1 with TRBJ1-2; TRBD1 is a possible D gene (6 bases). Trimming cost V 1 base and J 8 bases, with 8 bases left between them. Looked up from germline, CDR1 is DFQATT and CDR2 is SNEGSKA (reference sequence). The CDR3 contains 11 residues. The CDR3, as DNA: TGCAGTGCTAGAGGGACAGCCGGCTACACCTTC. Amino acids: CSARGTAGYTF.

V gene TRBV11-3 combines with J gene TRBJ2-7; no definite D call. Looked up from germline, CDR1 is SGHNT and CDR2 is YENEEA. Trimming removed 5 bases at V and 6 bases at J, with 14 bases between. The CDR3 contains 13 residues. CDR3 protein: CASSLSYEVEQYF. CDR3 DNA sequence: TGTGCCAGCAGCCTTTCCTACGAGGTCGAGCAGTACTTC.

The chain has TRBV10-3 and TRBJ2-5; no clear D. Per the germline V gene, CDR1 is ENHRY and CDR2 is SYGVKD. The CDR3 is made up of 13 amino acids. V lost 6 bases and J lost 2, with 10 bases in between. Here the CDR3 reads CAIRQVPQETQYF. The CDR3 DNA reads TGTGCCATCAGACAAGTTCCTCAAGAGACCCAGTACTTC.

CDR3 protein: CAISPEGRAQYF. DNA for the CDR3: TGTGCCATCAGTCCTGAGGGCCGGGCCCAGTACTTC. The chain carries TRBV10-3 and TRBJ2-5, with TRBD2 as a possible D gene (5 bases). The CDR3 runs to 12 residues. The V end lost 5 bases, the J end lost 9 bases, and 13 bases lay between the germline ends. The germline gives CDR1 ENHRY, CDR2 SYGVKD.